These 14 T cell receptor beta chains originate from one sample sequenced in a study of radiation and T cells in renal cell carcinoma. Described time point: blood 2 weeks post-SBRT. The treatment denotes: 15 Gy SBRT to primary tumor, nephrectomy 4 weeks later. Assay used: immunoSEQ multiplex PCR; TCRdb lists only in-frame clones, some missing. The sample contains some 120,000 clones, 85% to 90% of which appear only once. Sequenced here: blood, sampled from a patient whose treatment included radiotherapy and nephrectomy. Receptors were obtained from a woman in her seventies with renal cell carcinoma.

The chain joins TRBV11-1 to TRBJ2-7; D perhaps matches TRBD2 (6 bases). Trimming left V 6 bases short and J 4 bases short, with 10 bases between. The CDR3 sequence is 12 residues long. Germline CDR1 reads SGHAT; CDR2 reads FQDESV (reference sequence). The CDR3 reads CASRGGAYEQYF. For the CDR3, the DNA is TGTGCCAGCAGGGGAGGAGCATACGAGCAGTACTTC.

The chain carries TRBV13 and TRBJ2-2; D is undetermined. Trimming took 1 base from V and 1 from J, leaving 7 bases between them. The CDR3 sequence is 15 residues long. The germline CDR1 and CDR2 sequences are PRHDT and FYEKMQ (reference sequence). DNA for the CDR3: TGTGCCAGCAGCTTAGTGCCAGGGAACACCGGGGAGCTGTTTTTT. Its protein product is CASSLVPGNTGELFF.

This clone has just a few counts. This CDR3 reads CASSLTDEKLFF. The DNA of the CDR3 is TGCGCCAGCAGTCTGACAGATGAAAAACTGTTTTTT. The chain employs TRBV10-2 and TRBJ1-4; D perhaps matches TRBD1 (5 bases). Germline lookup yields CDR1 WSHSY and CDR2 SAAADI. The CDR3 has 12 amino acids. V was trimmed by 5 bases and J by 6 bases, leaving 7 bases between them.

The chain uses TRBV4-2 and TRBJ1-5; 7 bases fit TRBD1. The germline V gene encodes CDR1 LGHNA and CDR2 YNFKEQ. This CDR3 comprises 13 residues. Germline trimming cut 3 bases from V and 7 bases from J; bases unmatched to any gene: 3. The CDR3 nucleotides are TGTGCCAGCAGCCACCGACAGGGCCAGCCCCAGCATTTT. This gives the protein CASSHRQGQPQHF.

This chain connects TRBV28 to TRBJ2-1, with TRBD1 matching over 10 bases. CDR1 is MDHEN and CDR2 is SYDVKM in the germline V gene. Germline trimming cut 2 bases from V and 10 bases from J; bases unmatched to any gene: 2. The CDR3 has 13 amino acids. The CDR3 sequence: CASSLRTGGEQFF. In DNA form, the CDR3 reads TGTGCCAGCAGTTTACGGACAGGGGGAGAGCAGTTCTTC.

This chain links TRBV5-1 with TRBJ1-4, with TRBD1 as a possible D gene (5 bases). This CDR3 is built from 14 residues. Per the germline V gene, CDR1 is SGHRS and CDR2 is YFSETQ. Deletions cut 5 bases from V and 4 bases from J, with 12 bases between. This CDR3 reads CASRTGTGNEKLFF. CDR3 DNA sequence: TGCGCCAGCAGGACCGGGACGGGTAATGAAAAACTGTTTTTT.

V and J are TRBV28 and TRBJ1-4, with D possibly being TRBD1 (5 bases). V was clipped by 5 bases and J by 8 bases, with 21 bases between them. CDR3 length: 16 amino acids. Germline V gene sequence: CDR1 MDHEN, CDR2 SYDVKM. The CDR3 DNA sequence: TGTGCCAGCAGTGCCACGTCGGGACTCCTGGGAGAAAAACTGTTTTTT. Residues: CASSATSGLLGEKLFF.

The CDR3 region is CASTFRGDNEQFF. As DNA, the CDR3 is TGTGCCAGTACCTTCAGGGGGGACAATGAGCAGTTCTTC. This sequence joins TRBV19 and TRBJ2-1, with TRBD1 as a possible D gene (7 bases). Germline CDR1 reads LNHDA; CDR2 reads SQIVND (reference sequence). V was shortened by 7 bases and J by 5 bases, with 12 bases between the two germline ends. The CDR3 contains 13 residues.

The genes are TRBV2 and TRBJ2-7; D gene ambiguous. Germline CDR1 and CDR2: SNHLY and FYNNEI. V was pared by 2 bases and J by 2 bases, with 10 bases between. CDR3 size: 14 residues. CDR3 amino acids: CASSEPGTTYEQYF. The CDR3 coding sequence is TGTGCCAGCAGTGAACCGGGTACCACCTACGAGCAGTACTTC.

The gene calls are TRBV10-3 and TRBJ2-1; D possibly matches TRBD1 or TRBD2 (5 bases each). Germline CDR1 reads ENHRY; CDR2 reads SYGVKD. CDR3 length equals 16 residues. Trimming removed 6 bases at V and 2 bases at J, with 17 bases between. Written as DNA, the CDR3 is TGTGCCATCAGGGGGGACCGTGGAAACCCCTACAATGAGCAGTTCTTC. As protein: CAIRGDRGNPYNEQFF.

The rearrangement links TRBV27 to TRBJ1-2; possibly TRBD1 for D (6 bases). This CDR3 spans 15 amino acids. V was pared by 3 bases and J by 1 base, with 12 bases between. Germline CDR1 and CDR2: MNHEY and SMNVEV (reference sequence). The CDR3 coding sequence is TGTGCCAGCAGTTTTTTTCGGACAGATAACTATGGCTACACCTTC. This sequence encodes CASSFFRTDNYGYTF.

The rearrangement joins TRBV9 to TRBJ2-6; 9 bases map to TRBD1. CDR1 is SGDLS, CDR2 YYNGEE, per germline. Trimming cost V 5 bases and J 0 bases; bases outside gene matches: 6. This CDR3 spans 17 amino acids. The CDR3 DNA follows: TGTGCCAGCAGAGATGGACAGGGGCTCTCTGGGGCCAACGTCCTGACTTTC. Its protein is CASRDGQGLSGANVLTF.

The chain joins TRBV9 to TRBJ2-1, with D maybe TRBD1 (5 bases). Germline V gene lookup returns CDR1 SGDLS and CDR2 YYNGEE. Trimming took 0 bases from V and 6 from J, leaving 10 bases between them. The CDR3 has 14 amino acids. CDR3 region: CASSVEQVPNEQFF. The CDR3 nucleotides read TGTGCCAGCAGCGTAGAACAGGTCCCCAATGAGCAGTTCTTC.

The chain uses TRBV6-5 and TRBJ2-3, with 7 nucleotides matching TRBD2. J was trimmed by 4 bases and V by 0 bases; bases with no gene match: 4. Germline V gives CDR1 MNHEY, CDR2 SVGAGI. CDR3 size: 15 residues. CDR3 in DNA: TGTGCCAGCAGTTACTCGAACGGACTAGCAGATACGCAGTATTTT. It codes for CASSYSNGLADTQYF.